The clone carrying this TCR beta chain was seen a handful of times. This entry comes from a study of T-cell memory formation after mild COVID-19. TCRdb reanalysed the 5' RACE reads using MiXCR and keeps one entry per CDR3 protein. The data hold roughly 170,000 distinct CDR3 sequences, with over 20% observed a single time. This clonotype was sampled from an adult woman who had mild COVID-19 (a few samples of this study predate the infection). Cell type and time point are not known. The specimen was PBMCs or a T cell subset sorted from them (not recorded which).

CDR3 region: CASSLVFTHEGSPEAFF. The CDR3, as DNA: TGTGCCAGCAGCTTAGTTTTTACGCACGAGGGGTCCCCTGAAGCTTTCTTT. The J gene is TRBJ1-1, the V gene TRBV7-9, with D possibly TRBD1 on 5 matching bases. This CDR3 contains 17 residues. Looked up from germline, CDR1 is SEHNR and CDR2 is FQNEAQ (reference sequence). Trimming removed 1 base from V and 6 bases from J, with 21 bases in between.